Below are 15 T cell receptor beta chains sequenced from a single sample in a study of blood T cell repertoires in COVID-19. Sequencing used immunoSEQ multiplex PCR; TCRdb keeps in-frame clones, though not all of them. The sample has 120,000 to 150,000 clones; 84% are singletons. The sequencing input was peripheral blood. These receptors came from a woman aged 50 to 65 in a cohort sampled during active or convalescent COVID-19.

The rearrangement links TRBV12-3 or TRBV12-4 to TRBJ1-3; D is unclear. Trimming removed 6 bases at V and 3 bases at J, with 9 bases between. This CDR3 has 13 residues. As DNA, the CDR3 is TGTGCCAGCAGCCGGAGACTTGGAAACACCATATATTTT. Encoded protein: CASSRRLGNTIYF.

The chain employs TRBV7-9 and TRBJ2-1; D gene uncertain. This CDR3 comprises 16 residues. Trimming left V 5 bases short and J 1 base short, with 15 bases between. Germline V gene data show CDR1 as SEHNR and CDR2 as FQNEAQ (reference sequence). CDR3 DNA: TGTGCCAGCAGCAAACCACCGGTGTGGTCCTACAATGAGCAGTTCTTC. The encoded protein is CASSKPPVWSYNEQFF.

The V call is TRBV9, the J call TRBJ2-3; 10 bases line up with TRBD2. The CDR3 totals 16 residues. V trimming: 3 bases; J trimming: 10 bases; junction bases outside the gene matches: 14. Germline V lookup: CDR1 SGDLS, CDR2 YYNGEE. The CDR3, as DNA: TGTGCCAGCAGCGCCGGGGATAGCGGGGGGTTTCGCCCGCAGTATTTT. The encoded protein is CASSAGDSGGFRPQYF.

The rearrangement uses TRBV27 and TRBJ2-2; 12 bases are shared with TRBD2. Germline CDR1 MNHEY, CDR2 SMNVEV (reference sequence). Germline trimming cut 9 bases from V and 5 bases from J; bases unmatched to any gene: 10. There are 16 residues in the CDR3. The CDR3 is CARETSGGTITGELFF. The CDR3 nucleotides read TGTGCCAGGGAAACTAGCGGGGGGACCATAACCGGGGAGCTGTTTTTT.

The chain uses TRBV7-2 and TRBJ1-2, with TRBD1 as a possible D gene (6 bases). Germline V gene sequence: CDR1 SGHTA, CDR2 FQGNSA. The ends were cut back, 4 bases at V and 8 bases at J, with 14 bases in the middle. This CDR3 region has 13 residues. The CDR3 bases are TGTGCCAGCAGCTCTATACAGGGCCAGGGCTACACCTTC. Its translation is CASSSIQGQGYTF.

The chain joins TRBV6-5 to TRBJ1-6; no clear D gene. The CDR3 is made up of 15 amino acids. CDR1 is MNHEY and CDR2 is SVGAGI in the germline V gene. V was clipped by 2 bases and J by 9 bases, with 14 bases between them. CDR3 in DNA: TGTGCCAGCAGTTACGTTTGGGGTGGGAGTTCACCCCTCCACTTT. This codes for CASSYVWGGSSPLHF.

The chain carries TRBV6-5 and TRBJ1-3; D is possibly TRBD1 (5 bases). This CDR3 contains 15 residues. Trimming removed 4 bases from V and 0 bases from J, with 10 bases in between. The germline gives CDR1 MNHEY, CDR2 SVGAGI. CDR3 residues: CASSSSTVSGNTIYF. The CDR3 DNA is TGTGCCAGCAGTTCCTCGACAGTCTCTGGAAACACCATATATTTT.

The table lists this clone with a count of one. J is TRBJ2-3 and V is TRBV7-2; D is possibly TRBD2 (5 bases). Per germline, CDR1 SGHTA and CDR2 FQGNSA. The CDR3 consists of 11 residues. In DNA, the CDR3 is TGTGCTTCGGGAACTCTCGGTACGCAGTATTTT. The encoded protein is CASGTLGTQYF.

V usage is TRBV5-6 and J usage is TRBJ2-1; D may be TRBD1 (5 bases). This CDR3 has 13 residues. The ends were cut back, 0 bases at V and 7 bases at J, with 8 bases in the middle. CDR1 SGHDT and CDR2 YYEEEE come from the germline V gene. The CDR3 DNA reads as TGTGCCAGCAGCTTGGTACAGGATAATGAGCAGTTCTTC. This encodes CASSLVQDNEQFF.

Here the CDR3 reads CAWSVQGATEAFF. DNA for the CDR3: TGTGCCTGGAGTGTACAGGGGGCCACTGAAGCTTTCTTT. The V gene is TRBV30, the J gene TRBJ1-1, with 9 nucleotides matching TRBD1. The CDR3 extends over 13 amino acids. The junction had 0 bases not matched to a gene; V was cut back by 0 bases and J by 4 bases. The V gene's germline CDR1 is GTSNPN and CDR2 SVGIG (reference sequence).

The J gene is TRBJ1-6, the V gene TRBV18; no clear D. The germline V gene has CDR1 KGHSH and CDR2 LQKENI. Trimming took off 0 bases at V and 7 bases at J, with 7 bases between the two ends. The CDR3 consists of 14 residues. CDR3 loop: CASSPPSGNSPLHF. The CDR3 coding sequence is TGTGCCAGCTCACCACCGAGCGGGAATTCACCCCTCCACTTT.

The chain couples TRBV3-1 (or the pseudogene TRBV3-2) to TRBJ2-5; 8 nucleotides line up with TRBD1. This CDR3 has 16 residues. Germline CDR1 reads LGHDT; CDR2 reads YNNKEL (reference sequence). V lost 1 base to trimming and J lost 0 bases; unmatched junction nucleotides: 4. CDR3 amino acids: CASSQGDRSYQETQYF. The CDR3 coding sequence is TGTGCCAGCAGCCAAGGGGACAGGAGTTACCAAGAGACCCAGTACTTC.

This clone was seen a single time. The rearrangement joins TRBV20-1 to TRBJ1-1, with D tentatively TRBD1 (5 bases). V was trimmed by 3 bases and J by 4 bases, leaving 15 bases between them. In germline, CDR1 is DFQATT, CDR2 SNEGSKA (reference sequence). This CDR3 is built from 14 residues. CDR3 region: CSASSRVPSTEAFF. CDR3 DNA sequence: TGCAGTGCTAGTTCCAGGGTACCAAGCACTGAAGCTTTCTTT.

As DNA, the CDR3 is TGTGCCAGCAGCCAGCACCGGGACAGGGGGCTGAAAAACATTCAGTACTTC. Its translation: CASSQHRDRGLKNIQYF. This chain joins TRBV3-1 (or the pseudogene TRBV3-2) and TRBJ2-4; 12 positions match TRBD1. CDR1 is LGHDT, CDR2 YNNKEL, per germline (reference sequence). V lost 3 bases and J lost 4; bases outside the gene matches: 7. This CDR3 has 17 amino acids.

The genes are TRBV30 and TRBJ1-5, with TRBD1 matching 8 bases. CDR1 GTSNPN and CDR2 SVGIG come from the germline V gene (reference sequence). The CDR3 runs to 13 residues. V lost 5 bases and J lost 7; bases outside the gene matches: 7. The CDR3 sequence: CAWAGQGVQPQHF. The CDR3 bases are TGTGCCTGGGCAGGACAGGGAGTACAGCCCCAGCATTTT.